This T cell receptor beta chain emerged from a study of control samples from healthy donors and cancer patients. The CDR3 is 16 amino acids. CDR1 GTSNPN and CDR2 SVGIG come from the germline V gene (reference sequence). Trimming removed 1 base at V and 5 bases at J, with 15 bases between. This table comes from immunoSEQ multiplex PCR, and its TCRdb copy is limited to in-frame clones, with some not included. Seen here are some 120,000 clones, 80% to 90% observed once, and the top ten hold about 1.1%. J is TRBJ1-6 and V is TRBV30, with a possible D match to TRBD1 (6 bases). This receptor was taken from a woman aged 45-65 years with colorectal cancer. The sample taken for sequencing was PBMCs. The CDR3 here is CAWSGSRGAHNSPLHF. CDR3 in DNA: TGTGCCTGGAGTGGGTCCCGGGGGGCCCATAATTCACCCCTCCACTTT. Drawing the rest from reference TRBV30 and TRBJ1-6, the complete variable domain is SQTIHQWPATLVQPVGSPLSLECTVEGTSNPNLYWYRQAAGRGLQLLFYSVGIGQISSEVPQNLSASRPQDRQFILSSKKLLLSDSGFYLCAWSGSRGAHNSPLHFGNGTRLTVT.